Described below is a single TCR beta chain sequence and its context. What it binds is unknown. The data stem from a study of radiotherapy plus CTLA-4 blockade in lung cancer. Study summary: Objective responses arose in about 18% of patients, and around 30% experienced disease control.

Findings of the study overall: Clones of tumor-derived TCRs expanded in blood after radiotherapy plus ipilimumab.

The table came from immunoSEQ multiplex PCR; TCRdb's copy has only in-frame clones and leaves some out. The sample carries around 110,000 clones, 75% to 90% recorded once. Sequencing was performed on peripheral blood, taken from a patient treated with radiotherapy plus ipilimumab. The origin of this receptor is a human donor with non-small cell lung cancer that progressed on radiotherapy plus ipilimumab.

The CDR3 protein is CAIGPEGNQPQHF. Written as DNA, the CDR3 is TGTGCCATCGGGCCCGAGGGTAATCAGCCCCAGCATTTT. The chain is built from TRBV10-3 and TRBJ1-5, with D unresolved. The CDR3 totals 13 residues. Germline CDR1 and CDR2: ENHRY and SYGVKD. V was pared by 8 bases and J by 4 bases, with 12 bases between.